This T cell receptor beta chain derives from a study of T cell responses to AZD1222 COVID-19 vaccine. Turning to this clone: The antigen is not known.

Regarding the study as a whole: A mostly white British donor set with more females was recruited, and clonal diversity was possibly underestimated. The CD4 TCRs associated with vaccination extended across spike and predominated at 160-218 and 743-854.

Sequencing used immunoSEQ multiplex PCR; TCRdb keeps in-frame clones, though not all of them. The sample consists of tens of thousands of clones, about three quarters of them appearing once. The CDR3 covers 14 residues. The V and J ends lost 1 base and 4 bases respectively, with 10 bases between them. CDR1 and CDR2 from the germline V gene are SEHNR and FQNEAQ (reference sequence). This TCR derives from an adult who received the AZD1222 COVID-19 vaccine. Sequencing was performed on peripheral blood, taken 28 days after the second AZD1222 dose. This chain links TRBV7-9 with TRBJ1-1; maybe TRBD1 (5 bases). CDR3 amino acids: CASSLEGPLTEAFF. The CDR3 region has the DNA TGTGCCAGCAGCTTAGAGGGGCCCCTCACTGAAGCTTTCTTT.